Here is one T cell receptor (beta chain) with its context. V dropped 1 base and J dropped 1 base, with 11 bases sitting between them. Germline CDR1 LGHDT, CDR2 YNNKEL (reference sequence). There are 16 residues in the CDR3. Assay: immunoSEQ multiplex PCR; the TCRdb copy retains only in-frame clones and omits some. The sample contains about 73,000 clones, roughly nine tenths of which appear only once. This specimen belongs to a study of blood T cell repertoires in COVID-19. This clonotype was sampled from an older man with acute or convalescent COVID-19. The sequencing input was peripheral blood. This chain uses TRBV3-1 (or the pseudogene TRBV3-2) with TRBJ1-5; maybe TRBD1 (5 bases). The DNA of the CDR3 is TGTGCCAGCAGCCAAGCTAACGGGGGGAGCAATCAGCCCCAGCATTTT. Protein: CASSQANGGSNQPQHF.